This T cell receptor beta chain was identified in a study of regulatory T cells in long-lasting Graves disease. The wider study: Patients newly diagnosed with Graves' had been on antithyroid drugs for under 3 months.

The time point denotes: newly diagnosed GD, antithyroid drugs for less than 3 months. Preparation of the TCR library used RNA extracted from PBMCs. This clonotype has a count of ten or more. The antigen remains undetermined. The germline gives CDR1 MGHRA, CDR2 YSYEKL. There are 16 residues in the CDR3. Trimming removed 3 bases at V and 2 bases at J, with 17 bases between. Regarding the study as a whole: TRBV28, TRBJ1-2 and TRBJ2-5 emerged as the favored segments in persistent disease.

Researchers made TCR beta libraries by using iRepertoire HTBI primers and running Arm-PCR on CDR3 regions. Each CDR3 protein gets one entry after TCRdb re-called the multiplex PCR reads with MiXCR. The profile shows 350,000 to 550,000 distinct CDR3 sequences, 16% of them singletons. A further study also used this sample, focusing on T cells in Graves' hyperthyroidism and ophthalmopathy. Per that paper: HTBI primers were used for first-round RT-PCR of the TCR CDR3. Ophthalmopathy cases were set apart from stable hyperthyroidism by a 13 V-J model.

This sequence joins TRBV4-1 and TRBJ2-7, with D uncertain. The starting material was peripheral blood mononuclear cells (PBMCs), obtained at new diagnosis, from a patient treated with antithyroid drugs. The TCR was taken from a woman younger than 35 with Graves disease. CDR3 sequence: CASSQGTMDGTYEQYF. The CDR3, as DNA: TGCGCCAGCAGCCAGGGAACTATGGACGGAACCTACGAGCAGTACTTC.